This T cell receptor beta chain was captured in a study of shared clonotypes between healthy human individuals (dated by TCRdb to 2018 to 2021). Context from the whole study: The cohort comprised a couple of women and three men aged 18 to 49 years. Per donor, three plates each were used for CD4 naive and CD4 memory, two for CD8 naive, and one for CD8 memory. The study deeply sequenced blood TCR repertoires of several healthy adults to estimate repertoire size and the extent of clonotype sharing between individuals. To increase sequencing depth and limit assay-specific biases, TCR repertoire library preparation and sequencing were carried out by different laboratories using diverse techniques. Leukapheresis yielded between about 0.85 and 10 billion PBMCs per donor.

Using the deep immunoSEQ assay, multiplex PCR amplified TCR CDR3 regions from genomic DNA. Extracted genomic DNA from each cell subset was spread evenly across all wells of several immunoSEQ 96-well plates, with each plate serving as a replicate. For sorted subsets, 200 to 250 ng of genomic DNA, equivalent to 30,000 or so T cell genomes, went into each replicate PCR. The purified libraries were quantified using a Qubit 3.0 fluorometer, sized with a Bioanalyzer 2100, and then quantified again using the KAPA Library Quantification kit. Every immunoSEQ 96-well plate was sequenced on a separate single-read 150-cycle Illumina NextSeq 550 flow cell. From the authors' description of their analysis: Because only junctional sequences without quality scores were contained in the immunoSEQ output, filtering matching that applied to full-length reads could not be performed. Sequences were annotated with PyIR, a Python wrapper for IgBLAST v1.9, using IMGT germline references to assign V/J genes and CDR3. Reads were removed for weak V/J assignments (E-value above 1e-6), missing CDR3, stop codons, out-of-frame junctions, or ambiguous translated residues. V3J clonotypes were defined as sequences sharing the same inferred V gene, J gene, and CDR3 amino acid sequence. To compute the percentage overlap between repertoires, the number of shared unique clonotypes was divided by the size of the smaller repertoire. RTK rarefaction, the Chao1 estimator, and Recon v2.1 estimates of unobserved clonotypes were used to assess repertoire richness. Generation probabilities for all TCRbeta clonotypes obtained by the gDNA method from a handful of donors were computed using OLGA. TCRdb carries this immuneACCESS record with in-frame sequences only. Its versions omit some clonotypes, under half of them owing to an unresolved V gene in the studies checked, with the rest unexplained. V and J calls and clone size are given by that table; D and trimming were obtained from the DNA. For this sample the table gives around 1,900,000 clones, of which 90% to 95% were detected only once. The ten largest account for over 1.5% of the sample.

For this clone: Its antigen remains undetermined. No quality values exist for individual bases; no much larger clone is one base distant.

The CDR3 covers 16 residues, taking in both the cysteine and the phenylalanine. Of all the DNA, just the CDR3 is kept, 48 bases in frame from base 1. Via the germline V gene, CDR1 is MGHRA and CDR2 YSYEKL. The V end gives up 2 bases and the J end 6 bases, leaving 10 bases in the junction not matched to a gene. CD8 naive samples consisted of CD45RO-negative cells that were positively selected for CCR7, yielding a CD45RA+CCR7+ population without TemRA cells. Healthy HIV-negative adults with no recently reported acute infections or vaccinations were included as donors. Every donor was a Caucasian adult residing in Nashville, Tennessee, USA. Blood was collected by leukapheresis, and PBMCs were isolated by Ficoll-Histopaque density gradient centrifugation and then cryopreserved in liquid nitrogen vapor phase. Purity and quantity of every magnetically sorted T cell population were checked by analytical flow cytometry. Each sorted fraction had its genomic DNA isolated and then quantified by UV absorbance on a Nanodrop 2000c.

Study-level results and caveats: Higher generation probabilities were observed for clonotypes shared by all four sorted-subset donors than for non-shared clonotypes. Sampling was limited to blood, and TCR repertoires in tissue likely differ from TCR repertoires in blood. Sharing across several donors was observed for about 4.8% of naive CD4, around 3.5% of naive CD8, 2% to 2.5% of memory CD4, and less than 0.45% of memory CD8 clonotypes. Rarefaction of sorted-subset datasets indicated incomplete sequencing despite the large sequencing depth. Estimated clonotype richness was generally larger for naive than for memory subsets. Because the study included only a small number of donors, the genetic and exposure-history diversity represented was limited. Pairwise subsampling led to the expectation that sequencing depth would affect the degree of clonotype sharing among donors.

Recombination connected TRBV4-1 to TRBJ2-3, with 8 bases aligning to TRBD2. This TCR was recovered from a man younger than 35 in good health. Some clones in this sample may be carry-over from other donors' samples. The sample comprised naive CD8+ T cells from PBMCs. The sample's cell subset or site label, decoded: CD45RA+CCR7+. The nucleotide sequence is TGCGCCAGCAGCCAAACCAGTAGCGGGACTGGGGATACGCAGTATTTT. Its coded protein is CASSQTSSGTGDTQYF.